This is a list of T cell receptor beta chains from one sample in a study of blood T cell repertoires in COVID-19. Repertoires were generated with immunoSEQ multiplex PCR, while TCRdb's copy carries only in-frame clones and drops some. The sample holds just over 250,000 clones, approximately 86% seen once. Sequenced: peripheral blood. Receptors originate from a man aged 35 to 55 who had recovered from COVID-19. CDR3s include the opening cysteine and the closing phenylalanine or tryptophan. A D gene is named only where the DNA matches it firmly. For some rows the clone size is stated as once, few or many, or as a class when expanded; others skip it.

CDR3aa: CASSLTGTGYSNQPQHF
CDR3nt: TGTGCCAGCTCATTAACGGGGACAGGATATAGCAATCAGCCCCAGCATTTT
d_gene: TRBD1
v_gene: TRBV18
abundance: NA
j_gene: TRBJ1-5

CDR3aa: CASADFGTSKFF
CDR3nt: TGTGCCAGCGCGGACTTCGGGACTAGCAAGTTCTTC
d_gene: TRBD2
v_gene: TRBV6-6
abundance: NA
j_gene: TRBJ2-1

CDR3aa: CASSLRPPGTGSLGEQYF
CDR3nt: TGTGCCAGCAGTTTGAGGCCTCCCGGGACAGGGTCTCTTGGCGAGCAGTACTTC
d_gene: TRBD1
v_gene: TRBV7-7
abundance: once
j_gene: TRBJ2-7

CDR3aa: CAWSTGTGSEKLFF
CDR3nt: TGTGCCTGGAGTACCGGGACAGGGAGCGAAAAACTGTTTTTT
d_gene: TRBD1
v_gene: TRBV30
abundance: few
j_gene: TRBJ1-4

CDR3aa: CASSFYGSTYNEQFF
CDR3nt: TGTGCCAGCAGTTTTTACGGGAGCACCTACAATGAGCAGTTCTTC
d_gene: NA
v_gene: TRBV6-2/TRBV6-3
abundance: NA
j_gene: TRBJ2-1

CDR3aa: CASSIGTTSGETQYF
CDR3nt: TGTGCCAGCAGTATCGGGACTACCTCCGGGGAGACCCAGTACTTC
d_gene: TRBD2
v_gene: TRBV27
abundance: NA
j_gene: TRBJ2-5

CDR3aa: CASSIAGTGGTEAFF
CDR3nt: TGTGCCAGTAGTATAGCCGGGACAGGGGGCACTGAAGCTTTCTTT
d_gene: TRBD1
v_gene: TRBV19
abundance: NA
j_gene: TRBJ1-1

CDR3aa: CASSIEGGRRDTQYF
CDR3nt: TGTGCCAGTAGTATAGAGGGCGGGAGGAGAGATACGCAGTATTTT
d_gene: TRBD2
v_gene: TRBV19
abundance: NA
j_gene: TRBJ2-3

CDR3aa: CASSLNPGPGAETQYF
CDR3nt: TGTGCCAGCAGCTTAAATCCGGGGCCAGGGGCAGAGACCCAGTACTTC
d_gene: NA
v_gene: TRBV7-3
abundance: NA
j_gene: TRBJ2-5

CDR3aa: CASSSLSRWGELFF
CDR3nt: TGTGCCAGCAGCTCCCTTAGCCGGTGGGGGGAGCTGTTTTTT
d_gene: NA
v_gene: TRBV7-2
abundance: few
j_gene: TRBJ2-2

CDR3aa: CASSPQGYYGYTF
CDR3nt: TGTGCCAGCAGCCCTCAGGGGTACTATGGCTACACCTTC
d_gene: NA
v_gene: TRBV14
abundance: NA
j_gene: TRBJ1-2

CDR3aa: CASSLGGLAGPYEQYF
CDR3nt: TGTGCCAGCAGCTTGGGTGGTCTAGCGGGCCCCTACGAGCAGTACTTC
d_gene: TRBD2
v_gene: TRBV5-4
abundance: NA
j_gene: TRBJ2-7

CDR3aa: CASSQGPGPNQPQHF
CDR3nt: TGCGCCAGCAGCCAAGGGCCAGGCCCCAATCAGCCCCAGCATTTT
d_gene: NA
v_gene: TRBV4-3
abundance: NA
j_gene: TRBJ1-5

CDR3aa: CASSQGGQGRTYNSPLHF
CDR3nt: TGTGCCAGCAGCCAAGGAGGACAGGGGAGGACCTATAATTCACCCCTCCACTTT
d_gene: TRBD1
v_gene: TRBV3-1/TRBV3-2
abundance: NA
j_gene: TRBJ1-6

CDR3aa: CASSAGYGQFF
CDR3nt: TGTGCCAGCAGCGCAGGGTATGGGCAGTTCTTC
d_gene: NA
v_gene: TRBV9
abundance: NA
j_gene: TRBJ2-1

CDR3aa: CATTKGQGNTEAFF
CDR3nt: TGTGCCACCACCAAGGGACAGGGGAACACTGAAGCTTTCTTT
d_gene: TRBD1
v_gene: TRBV15
abundance: few
j_gene: TRBJ1-1

CDR3aa: CASSYRGYRTDTQYF
CDR3nt: TGTGCCAGCAGCTACAGGGGGTACCGCACAGATACGCAGTATTTT
d_gene: TRBD1
v_gene: TRBV7-2
abundance: NA
j_gene: TRBJ2-3

CDR3aa: CASSRLQGSTEAFF
CDR3nt: TGTGCCAGCAGCCGATTACAGGGGAGCACTGAAGCTTTCTTT
d_gene: TRBD1
v_gene: TRBV9
abundance: NA
j_gene: TRBJ1-1

CDR3aa: CASSPRDSNTEAFF
CDR3nt: TGTGCCAGCAGCCCACGGGACTCAAACACTGAAGCTTTCTTT
d_gene: NA
v_gene: TRBV7-8
abundance: once
j_gene: TRBJ1-1

CDR3aa: CASSLSGQGDPLHF
CDR3nt: TGTGCCAGCTCCCTTTCGGGACAGGGAGATCCCCTCCACTTT
d_gene: TRBD1
v_gene: TRBV18
abundance: NA
j_gene: TRBJ1-6

CDR3aa: CASSLAGTNYNEQFF
CDR3nt: TGCGCCAGCAGCTTGGCCGGGACTAACTACAATGAGCAGTTCTTC
d_gene: TRBD2
v_gene: TRBV5-1
abundance: NA
j_gene: TRBJ2-1

CDR3aa: CASSVLTYEQYF
CDR3nt: TGTGCCAGCAGTGTCTTAACCTACGAGCAGTACTTC
d_gene: NA
v_gene: TRBV12-3/TRBV12-4
abundance: NA
j_gene: TRBJ2-7

CDR3aa: CASSEGARDPGSTEAFF
CDR3nt: TGTGCCAGCAGCGAGGGGGCACGAGACCCGGGGAGCACTGAAGCTTTCTTT
d_gene: NA
v_gene: TRBV21-1
abundance: NA
j_gene: TRBJ1-1

CDR3aa: CASSLGQGISYEQYF
CDR3nt: TGTGCCAGCAGCTTGGGACAGGGGATCTCCTACGAGCAGTACTTC
d_gene: TRBD1
v_gene: TRBV7-6
abundance: NA
j_gene: TRBJ2-7

CDR3aa: CASRRSGIDTQYF
CDR3nt: TGTGCCAGTAGAAGGTCGGGGATAGATACGCAGTATTTT
d_gene: NA
v_gene: TRBV19
abundance: NA
j_gene: TRBJ2-3

CDR3aa: CASSQEGGNTEAFF
CDR3nt: TGCGCCAGCAGCCAAGAGGGGGGAAACACTGAAGCTTTCTTT
d_gene: NA
v_gene: TRBV4-1
abundance: NA
j_gene: TRBJ1-1

CDR3aa: CAWSEISSGNTIYF
CDR3nt: TGTGCCTGGAGTGAAATTAGTTCTGGAAACACCATATATTTT
d_gene: NA
v_gene: TRBV30
abundance: NA
j_gene: TRBJ1-3

CDR3aa: CASSRDSLAEQYF
CDR3nt: TGTGCCAGCAGCCGGGACAGCTTAGCCGAGCAGTACTTC
d_gene: TRBD1
v_gene: TRBV2
abundance: NA
j_gene: TRBJ2-7

CDR3aa: CAATGGTLAGVQTQYF
CDR3nt: TGTGCCGCCACAGGGGGGACACTAGCGGGAGTACAGACCCAGTACTTC
d_gene: TRBD2
v_gene: TRBV5-4
abundance: few
j_gene: TRBJ2-5

CDR3aa: CASSDINRGDTQYF
CDR3nt: TGTGCCAGCAGCGACATCAATAGGGGAGATACGCAGTATTTT
d_gene: NA
v_gene: TRBV9
abundance: NA
j_gene: TRBJ2-3

CDR3aa: CASSSLLAGAQYF
CDR3nt: TGTGCCAGCAGCTCGCTACTAGCGGGGGCGCAGTATTTT
d_gene: TRBD2
v_gene: TRBV5-6
abundance: NA
j_gene: TRBJ2-3

CDR3aa: CASSTGKTSYGYTF
CDR3nt: TGTGCCTCTTCCACAGGGAAAACCAGTTATGGCTACACCTTC
d_gene: NA
v_gene: TRBV30
abundance: once
j_gene: TRBJ1-2

CDR3aa: CASSLGPSTDTQYF
CDR3nt: TGTGCCAGCAGCTTGGGCCCCAGCACAGATACGCAGTATTTT
d_gene: NA
v_gene: TRBV7-9
abundance: once
j_gene: TRBJ2-3

CDR3aa: CASSFWRGEKLFF
CDR3nt: TGTGCCAGCAGTTTCTGGAGGGGTGAAAAACTGTTTTTT
d_gene: NA
v_gene: TRBV28
abundance: NA
j_gene: TRBJ1-4

CDR3aa: CASSTAFSSPLHF
CDR3nt: TGTGCCAGCAGTACAGCTTTCTCGTCACCCCTCCACTTT
d_gene: NA
v_gene: TRBV6-2/TRBV6-3
abundance: NA
j_gene: TRBJ1-6

CDR3aa: CASSLARTGAKSPLHF
CDR3nt: TGTGCCAGCAGCTTGGCGAGGACAGGGGCAAAGTCACCCCTCCACTTT
d_gene: TRBD1
v_gene: TRBV7-2
abundance: NA
j_gene: TRBJ1-6

CDR3aa: CASSYGQVYEQYF
CDR3nt: TGTGCCAGCAGCTATGGACAAGTCTACGAGCAGTACTTC
d_gene: NA
v_gene: TRBV7-9
abundance: NA
j_gene: TRBJ2-7

CDR3aa: CASSFWTSVYQETQYF
CDR3nt: TGTGCCAGCAGCTTTTGGACTAGCGTCTACCAAGAGACCCAGTACTTC
d_gene: TRBD2
v_gene: TRBV7-9
abundance: NA
j_gene: TRBJ2-5

CDR3aa: CASSRFGSISLPSYEQYF
CDR3nt: TGTGCCAGCAGTAGGTTCGGGTCTATCTCTCTTCCCTCCTACGAGCAGTACTTC
d_gene: NA
v_gene: TRBV2
abundance: NA
j_gene: TRBJ2-7

CDR3aa: CAISPDDWPQYF
CDR3nt: TGTGCCATCAGTCCCGATGATTGGCCGCAGTACTTC
d_gene: NA
v_gene: TRBV10-3
abundance: few
j_gene: TRBJ2-7

CDR3aa: CASSLAGLAVYEQYF
CDR3nt: TGTGCCAGCAGCTTAGCCGGTCTAGCGGTTTACGAGCAGTACTTC
d_gene: TRBD2
v_gene: TRBV7-2
abundance: NA
j_gene: TRBJ2-7

CDR3aa: CASSLDFRRAYEQYF
CDR3nt: TGTGCCAGCAGCTTAGATTTCAGGAGGGCCTACGAGCAGTACTTC
d_gene: NA
v_gene: TRBV7-2
abundance: NA
j_gene: TRBJ2-7

CDR3aa: CAWTSGGGELFF
CDR3nt: TGTGCCTGGACCTCCGGTGGCGGGGAGCTGTTTTTT
d_gene: NA
v_gene: TRBV30
abundance: NA
j_gene: TRBJ2-2

CDR3aa: CASSFMSGRGPDTQYF
CDR3nt: TGTGCCAGCAGTTTTATGAGCGGGAGGGGCCCAGATACGCAGTATTTT
d_gene: TRBD2
v_gene: TRBV27
abundance: NA
j_gene: TRBJ2-3

CDR3aa: CASRQGTYEQYF
CDR3nt: TGCGCCAGCAGGCAGGGGACGTACGAGCAGTACTTC
d_gene: NA
v_gene: TRBV5-1
abundance: NA
j_gene: TRBJ2-7

CDR3aa: CASSLLGLAGGPGSTDTQYF
CDR3nt: TGTGCCAGCAGTTTATTAGGACTAGCGGGGGGGCCAGGGAGCACAGATACGCAGTATTTT
d_gene: TRBD2
v_gene: TRBV27
abundance: NA
j_gene: TRBJ2-3

CDR3aa: CASSKRGDTQYF
CDR3nt: TGTGCCAGCAGCAAGCGGGGAGATACGCAGTATTTT
d_gene: TRBD2
v_gene: TRBV6-2/TRBV6-3
abundance: NA
j_gene: TRBJ2-3

CDR3aa: CAISARQGPYEQYF
CDR3nt: TGTGCCATCAGTGCCCGACAGGGTCCCTACGAGCAGTACTTC
d_gene: TRBD1
v_gene: TRBV10-3
abundance: NA
j_gene: TRBJ2-7

CDR3aa: CASSSGQGARKDQPQHF
CDR3nt: TGTGCCAGCAGCTCGGGACAGGGGGCGCGTAAGGATCAGCCCCAGCATTTT
d_gene: TRBD1
v_gene: TRBV7-9
abundance: NA
j_gene: TRBJ1-5

CDR3aa: CAISGRAGTGELFF
CDR3nt: TGTGCCATCAGTGGGAGGGCGGGCACCGGGGAGCTGTTTTTT
d_gene: NA
v_gene: TRBV10-3
abundance: NA
j_gene: TRBJ2-2

CDR3aa: CASSPPQGLLTYEQYF
CDR3nt: TGTGCCAGCTCCCCCCCCCAGGGGCTACTAACCTACGAGCAGTACTTC
d_gene: NA
v_gene: TRBV11-3
abundance: NA
j_gene: TRBJ2-7

CDR3aa: CASSLVPGYEQYF
CDR3nt: TGTGCCAGCAGCTTGGTTCCAGGCTACGAGCAGTACTTC
d_gene: NA
v_gene: TRBV5-6
abundance: NA
j_gene: TRBJ2-7